The 4 T cell receptor beta chains in this list originate from one sample, sequenced in a study of OX40 agonist ivuxolimab in advanced cancers. The library relied on the immunoSEQ multiplex PCR assay. TCRdb holds this immuneACCESS table with in-frame rearrangements only. Some clones are missing; in checked studies, unresolved V genes explain under half, and the rest has no known cause. Here the sample has approximately 80,000 clones; about 89% occur a single time. The biggest ten clones account for about 7.6% of the sample. Sequencing used CD4+ or CD8+ T cells sorted from blood, obtained in a trial of the OX40 agonist ivuxolimab. The receptors derive from an adult with an advanced solid tumor such as melanoma, head and neck, liver or kidney cancer.

The chain joins TRBV15 to TRBJ1-4; perhaps TRBD1 as D (5 bases). Trimming removed 5 bases at V and 4 bases at J, with 14 bases between. CDR1 LNHNV and CDR2 YYDKDF come from the germline V gene (reference sequence). The CDR3 runs to 15 residues. In DNA, the CDR3 is TGTGCCACCAGCCTACACGGGGGGGTTAATGAAAAACTGTTTTTT. It encodes CATSLHGGVNEKLFF.

This chain links TRBV14 with TRBJ2-5; perhaps TRBD1 as D (6 bases). Germline loops: CDR1 SGHDN, CDR2 FVKESK. Trimming left V 2 bases short and J 4 bases short, with 8 bases between. The CDR3 extends over 13 amino acids. The CDR3 loop is CASSQIGGETQYF. DNA for the CDR3: TGTGCCAGCAGCCAAATAGGGGGAGAGACCCAGTACTTC.

The chain combines TRBV19 with TRBJ1-5; 9 bases fit TRBD1. The CDR3 covers 16 residues. The germline V gene encodes CDR1 LNHDA and CDR2 SQIVND (reference sequence). The ends lost 0 bases at V and 5 bases at J; junction bases unmatched: 5. CDR3 in DNA: TGTGCCAGTAGTATAGAAGGGGACAGGGATCATCAGCCCCAGCATTTT. Its protein product is CASSIEGDRDHQPQHF.

The genes are TRBV18 and TRBJ2-1; 9 bases match TRBD2. Per the germline V gene, CDR1 is KGHSH and CDR2 is LQKENI. Trimming took 3 bases from V and 5 from J; bases not matched to a gene: 2. The CDR3 loop spans 14 amino acids. Written as DNA, the CDR3 is TGTGCCAGCTCACCTAGCGGGAGAGACAATGAGCAGTTCTTC. Encoded protein: CASSPSGRDNEQFF.